One sample yielded the 28 T cell receptor beta chains listed below, sequenced in a study of blood T cell repertoires in COVID-19. Sequencing used immunoSEQ multiplex PCR; TCRdb keeps in-frame clones, though not all of them. The data contain roughly 180,000 clones, approximately 83% of them singletons. The material sequenced was peripheral blood. Receptor source: a man between 60 and 75 years old with acute or convalescent COVID-19.

J is TRBJ1-3 and V is TRBV24-1; possibly TRBD1 for D (6 bases). Trimming stripped 4 bases from V and 1 base from J, with 10 bases between. This CDR3 has 15 amino acids. Germline CDR1 and CDR2: KGHDR and SFDVKD. The CDR3 coding sequence is TGTGCCACCAGTGAGTCCAGGGGATCTGGAAACACCATATATTTT. This gives the protein CATSESRGSGNTIYF.

The chain joins TRBV2 to TRBJ1-5; D may be TRBD1 (5 bases). V was cut by 8 bases and J by 4 bases, with 12 bases left in between. Germline CDR1 is SNHLY and CDR2 is FYNNEI. The CDR3 sequence is 13 residues long. CDR3 in DNA: TGTGCCAGCGGGGTAGACAGTAATCAGCCCCAGCATTTT. As protein: CASGVDSNQPQHF.

The chain joins TRBV2 to TRBJ2-3; 12 positions agree with TRBD2. J was trimmed by 6 bases and V by 5 bases; bases with no gene match: 6. The CDR3 totals 15 residues. CDR1 and CDR2 from the germline V gene are SNHLY and FYNNEI. The CDR3 coding sequence is TGTGCCAGCAGTTCGCTAGCGGGAGGGCGGGATACGCAGTATTTT. Its protein product is CASSSLAGGRDTQYF.

This clone was found a few times. The chain combines TRBV29-1 with TRBJ1-2, with TRBD1 matching 7 bases. The V and J ends lost 6 bases and 2 bases, in that order; junction bases with no gene match: 3. Germline V gene data show CDR1 as SQVTM and CDR2 as ANQGSEA. This CDR3 spans 12 amino acids. The CDR3 loop reads CSVGGQNYGYTF. In DNA form, the CDR3 reads TGCAGCGTGGGGGGACAGAACTATGGCTACACCTTC.

The chain joins TRBV7-8 to TRBJ2-3, with D possibly matching TRBD1 (5 bases). The CDR3 covers 16 residues. Trimming cost V 3 bases and J 2 bases, with 15 bases left between them. CDR1 is SGHVS, CDR2 FQNEAQ, per germline. DNA for the CDR3: TGTGCCAGCAGCTTCAGACAGTTATACATCACAGATACGCAGTATTTT. Residues: CASSFRQLYITDTQYF.

The chain recombines TRBV19 with TRBJ2-2; TRBD2 agrees at 7 bases. V gave up 2 bases and J gave up 1 base; unmatched junction bases: 13. The CDR3 is made up of 19 amino acids. Germline V lookup: CDR1 LNHDA, CDR2 SQIVND (reference sequence). The DNA for the CDR3 is TGTGCCAGTAGTATAAGGAGGGCTAGCGGACCGATGAACACCGGGGAGCTGTTTTTT. Translation: CASSIRRASGPMNTGELFF.

This clone was picked up one time. The chain combines TRBV28 with TRBJ2-1; the match to TRBD2 covers 8 bases. Germline V lookup: CDR1 MDHEN, CDR2 SYDVKM. The CDR3 is 13 residues long. V was pared by 2 bases and J by 7 bases, with 1 base of the junction left unmatched. CDR3 sequence: CASSLASGNEQFF. As DNA, the CDR3 is TGTGCCAGCAGTTTAGCTAGCGGGAATGAGCAGTTCTTC.

The gene calls are TRBV10-3 and TRBJ1-6; TRBD1 matches 7 bases. The CDR3 loop spans 15 amino acids. After removal of 11 bases from V and 2 bases from J, the junction contained 9 bases not matched to a gene. Germline V CDR1 and CDR2: ENHRY, SYGVKD. CDR3: CAARRQGTYNSPLHF. The CDR3 nucleotides are TGTGCCGCCCGCCGACAGGGTACCTATAATTCACCCCTCCACTTT.

CDR3 bases: TGTGCCAGCAGCCAATTTTGGACCGTAACGGGAGGCGAGGAAGAGACCCAGTACTTC. It encodes CASSQFWTVTGGEEETQYF. The rearrangement uses TRBV3-1 (or the pseudogene TRBV3-2) and TRBJ2-5, with TRBD2 matching 7 bases. V lost 2 bases, J lost 3 bases, and 18 bases stayed unmatched. The CDR3 covers 19 residues. In germline, CDR1 is LGHDT, CDR2 YNNKEL (reference sequence).

The rearrangement joins TRBV5-1 to TRBJ1-6; D call uncertain. Trimming left V 1 base short and J 0 bases short, with 8 bases between. Germline assignment: CDR1 SGHRS and CDR2 YFSETQ. The CDR3 consists of 16 residues. The CDR3 coding sequence is TGCGCCAGCAGCTTGACAGAGAGCTCCTATAATTCACCCCTCCACTTT. Its translation: CASSLTESSYNSPLHF. The whole variable domain, remainder taken from reference TRBV5-1 and TRBJ1-6, is KAGVTQTPRYLIKTRGQQVTLSCSPISGHRSVSWYQQTPGQGLQFLFEYFSETQRNKGNFPGRFSGRQFSNSRSEMNVSTLELGDSALYLCASSLTESSYNSPLHFGNGTRLTVT.

V usage is TRBV5-1 and J usage is TRBJ2-2, with D possibly matching TRBD1 (6 bases). Per the germline V gene, CDR1 is SGHRS and CDR2 is YFSETQ. V lost 2 bases and J lost 4, with 18 bases in between. The CDR3 spans 17 residues. The CDR3 region is CASSFGTLARGTGELFF. The DNA for the CDR3 is TGCGCCAGCAGCTTCGGGACATTGGCCCGAGGCACCGGGGAGCTGTTTTTT.

J is TRBJ2-1 and V is TRBV7-9; TRBD2 matches at 13 bases. Germline V gene data show CDR1 as SEHNR and CDR2 as FQNEAQ (reference sequence). The ends lost 7 bases at V and 7 bases at J; junction bases unmatched: 7. The CDR3 covers 15 residues. CDR3: CASTRLAGGGNEQFF. CDR3 bases: TGTGCCAGCACCCGACTAGCGGGAGGTGGTAATGAGCAGTTCTTC.

The CDR3 sequence: CASSPTGFSGNTIYF. CDR3 sequence (DNA): TGTGCCAGCAGCCCGACAGGGTTCTCTGGAAACACCATATATTTT. V gene TRBV7-2 combines with J gene TRBJ1-3; 7 bases map to TRBD1. The CDR3 length is 15 residues. Germline CDR1 SGHTA, CDR2 FQGNSA. With V trimmed by 5 bases and J by 0 bases, 4 bases remained unmatched.

The V call is TRBV5-1, the J call TRBJ2-7, with 7 bases matching TRBD2. Germline values: CDR1 SGHRS, CDR2 YFSETQ. The CDR3 loop spans 16 amino acids. J gave up 0 bases and V 1 base, and 7 bases lay outside the gene matches. The CDR3 DNA reads as TGCGCCAGCAGCTTGCAAGGCGGGAGCAGCTCCTACGAGCAGTACTTC. It yields the protein CASSLQGGSSSYEQYF.

V is TRBV2 and J is TRBJ1-4; D might be TRBD1 (6 bases). The germline V gene has CDR1 SNHLY and CDR2 FYNNEI. CDR3 length equals 15 residues. Trimming removed 6 bases at V and 2 bases at J, with 13 bases between. The CDR3 protein is CASSPNRATNEKLFF. As DNA, the CDR3 is TGTGCCAGCAGCCCAAACAGGGCGACTAATGAAAAACTGTTTTTT.

The chain links TRBV15 to TRBJ2-2; 9 bases match TRBD1. The CDR3 length is 18 residues. Germline V CDR1 and CDR2: LNHNV, YYDKDF (reference sequence). The trim removed 1 base at V and 2 bases at J, leaving 8 bases unmatched. The CDR3 here is CATSRAGQGVFNTGELFF. CDR3 nucleotides: TGTGCCACCAGCAGAGCGGGACAGGGCGTTTTTAACACCGGGGAGCTGTTTTTT.

Written as DNA, the CDR3 is TGTGCCAGCAGTCGCCAGATACTAACGAGCTCTGGAAACACCATATATTTT. It is translated as CASSRQILTSSGNTIYF. The gene calls are TRBV2 and TRBJ1-3, with D uncertain. V dropped 5 bases and J dropped 0 bases, with 17 bases sitting between them. The length of the CDR3 is 17 residues. CDR1 is SNHLY and CDR2 is FYNNEI in the germline V gene.

Comments on this clone: Distinct nucleotide sequences in the sample also encode this CDR3. J is TRBJ1-1 and V is TRBV12-3 or TRBV12-4, with a tentative D call TRBD1 (6 bases). The CDR3 has 13 residues. Between the trimmed V and J ends, which lost 7 bases and 2 bases, there was a span of 11 bases. The chain's CDR3 is CASTLTGNTEAFF. As DNA, the CDR3 is TGTGCCAGCACCCTGACAGGCAACACTGAAGCTTTCTTT.

CDR3 sequence (DNA): TGTGCCAGTCGTCCCGGGACTAGTATGCGGGGAGAGACCCAGTACTTC. This sequence encodes CASRPGTSMRGETQYF. The chain recombines TRBV5-4 with TRBJ2-5, with 8 bases that match TRBD2. The CDR3 runs to 16 residues. The V gene end was trimmed by 8 bases and the J gene end by 4 bases; junction bases not matched to a gene: 16. Germline CDR1 SGHNT, CDR2 YYREEE (reference sequence).

V and J are TRBV7-8 and TRBJ2-5; D gene ambiguous. The length of the CDR3 is 13 residues. Between the trimmed V and J ends, which lost 1 base and 2 bases, there was a span of 5 bases. The V gene's germline CDR1 is SGHVS and CDR2 FQNEAQ. CDR3 DNA sequence: TGTGCCAGCAGCTTAGACAGACAAGAGACCCAGTACTTC. It is translated as CASSLDRQETQYF. The full variable domain, rest sourced from reference TRBV7-8 and TRBJ2-5, is GAGVSQSPRYKVAKRGQDVALRCDPISGHVSLFWYQQALGQGPEFLTYFQNEAQLDKSGLPSDRFFAERPEGSVSTLKIQRTQQEDSAVYLCASSLDRQETQYFGPGTRLLVL.

This clone was seen only once. The chain couples TRBV11-2 to TRBJ1-2; 8 bases line up with TRBD1. This CDR3 comprises 13 residues. Germline values: CDR1 SGHAT, CDR2 FQNNGV. V lost 11 bases and J lost 4; bases outside the gene matches: 9. CDR3 sequence (DNA): TGTGCCGCCTCCAGGGGGCTCGGCTATGGCTACACCTTC. Translating gives CAASRGLGYGYTF.

J is TRBJ2-5 and V is TRBV10-3; TRBD1 matches at 9 bases. V shed 6 bases, J shed 1 base, and the junction held 3 bases outside the gene matches. The CDR3 covers 14 residues. Germline loops: CDR1 ENHRY, CDR2 SYGVKD. CDR3 protein: CAISRGQGQETQYF. The CDR3 DNA is TGTGCCATCAGCCGGGGACAGGGCCAAGAGACCCAGTACTTC.

V is TRBV5-1 and J is TRBJ2-5, with a tentative D call TRBD2 (5 bases). V was shortened by 2 bases and J by 3 bases, with 8 bases between the two germline ends. There are 13 residues in the CDR3. Germline V gene sequence: CDR1 SGHRS, CDR2 YFSETQ. The DNA for the CDR3 is TGCGCCAGCAGCTTCGGGGTGGAAGAGACCCAGTACTTC. Its protein product is CASSFGVEETQYF.

This chain links TRBV9 with TRBJ1-4, with a possible D match to TRBD1 (5 bases). The V gene lost 4 bases and the J gene lost 8 bases, with 15 bases spanning the gap. This CDR3 spans 14 amino acids. Germline lookup yields CDR1 SGDLS and CDR2 YYNGEE. The CDR3 DNA sequence: TGTGCCAGCAGCTTTAGTGGGGCCCGAGAAAAACTGTTTTTT. Protein product: CASSFSGAREKLFF.

This chain joins TRBV4-1 and TRBJ1-5; tentatively, D is TRBD1 (6 bases). The V and J ends lost 6 bases and 8 bases respectively, with 14 bases between them. The germline V gene has CDR1 MGHRA and CDR2 YSYEKL. The CDR3 sequence is 13 residues long. CDR3 region: CASSRGGQEPQHF. The DNA for the CDR3 is TGCGCCAGCAGTCGGGGGGGGCAGGAGCCCCAGCATTTT.

This clone is a singleton in its sample. This sequence joins TRBV5-1 and TRBJ2-5; maybe TRBD1 (7 bases). With 3 bases removed from V and 1 base from J, the gap between germline ends came to 13 bases. The CDR3 is made up of 15 amino acids. Germline CDR1 is SGHRS and CDR2 is YFSETQ. As DNA, the CDR3 is TGCGCCAGCAGCTCCCAGGGGGGACTCCAAGAGACCCAGTACTTC. Translating it yields CASSSQGGLQETQYF.

This clone was recorded once. The DNA for the CDR3 is TGTGCCACCAGCAGAGATCCCAGGGCGGGGGGCTACACCTTC. Protein: CATSRDPRAGGYTF. This chain links TRBV15 with TRBJ1-2; D possibly corresponds to TRBD1 (5 bases). CDR3 size: 14 residues. Germline V gene lookup returns CDR1 LNHNV and CDR2 YYDKDF (reference sequence). The V end was cut by 0 bases, the J end by 8 bases, with 13 bases between.

The V call is TRBV5-5, the J call TRBJ2-1, with TRBD2 identical over 10 bases. The CDR3 sequence is 15 residues long. The ends lost 6 bases at V and 5 bases at J; junction bases unmatched: 8. Germline lookup yields CDR1 SGHKS and CDR2 YYEKEE (reference sequence). The CDR3 loop reads CASIAGLADHNEQFF. The CDR3, as DNA: TGTGCCAGCATTGCCGGACTAGCGGATCACAATGAGCAGTTCTTC. Full variable domain (rest looked up from reference TRBV5-5 and TRBJ2-1): DAGVTQSPTHLIKTRGQQVTLRCSPISGHKSVSWYQQVLGQGPQFIFQYYEKEERGRGNFPDRFSARQFPNYSSELNVNALLLGDSALYLCASIAGLADHNEQFFGPGTRLTVL.